This T cell receptor beta chain was captured by sequencing in a study of tumor-infiltrating lymphocytes in oesophageal squamous cell carcinoma. CDR3 length: 13 residues. CDR1 and CDR2 from the germline V gene are SGHVS and FNYEAQ. TCRdb passed the PCR reads through MiXCR, listing each CDR3 protein once. The table records around 22,000 distinct CDR3 sequences, about two fifths of them present only once. Sequencing input: esophageal tumor tissue. The chain combines TRBV7-6 with TRBJ2-1; D gene uncertain. The end of the DNA fits TRBJ1-2 better, so the J call may be wrong. The sequence was collected from a male donor with esophageal squamous cell carcinoma. The CDR3 region has the DNA TGTGCCAGCAGCTTAGTCGGCAGCTATGGCTACACCTTC. This translates into CASSLVGSYGYTF.